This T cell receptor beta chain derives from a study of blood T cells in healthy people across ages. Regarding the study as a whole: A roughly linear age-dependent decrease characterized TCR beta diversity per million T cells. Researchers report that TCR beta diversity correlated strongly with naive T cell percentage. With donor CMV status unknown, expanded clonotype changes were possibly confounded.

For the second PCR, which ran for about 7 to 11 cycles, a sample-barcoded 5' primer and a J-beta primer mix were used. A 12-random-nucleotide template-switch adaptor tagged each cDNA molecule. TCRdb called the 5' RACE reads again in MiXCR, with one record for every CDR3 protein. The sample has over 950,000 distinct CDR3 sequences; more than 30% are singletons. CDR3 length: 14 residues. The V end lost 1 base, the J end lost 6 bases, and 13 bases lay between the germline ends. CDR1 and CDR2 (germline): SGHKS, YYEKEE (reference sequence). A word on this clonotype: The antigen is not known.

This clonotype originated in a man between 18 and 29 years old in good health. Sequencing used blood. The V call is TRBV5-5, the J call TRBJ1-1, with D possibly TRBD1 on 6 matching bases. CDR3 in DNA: TGTGCCAGCAGCTTGTCCGGGGGCGACGCTGAAGCTTTCTTT. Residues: CASSLSGGDAEAFF.